This T cell receptor (beta chain) stems from a study of blood T cell repertoires in COVID-19. The V gene end was trimmed by 4 bases and the J gene end by 9 bases; junction bases not matched to a gene: 12. The CDR3 has 16 amino acids. Germline V CDR1 and CDR2: SGDLS, YYNGEE. Repertoires were generated with immunoSEQ multiplex PCR, while TCRdb's copy carries only in-frame clones and drops some. The table includes over 30,000 clones, about four fifths detected once. Sequencing was carried out using peripheral blood. This TCR was sampled from a man aged 50 to 60 with acute or convalescent COVID-19. This rearrangement joins TRBV9 to TRBJ2-1, with 11 bases that match TRBD2. CDR3 amino acids: CASSPNRLAGLSEQFF. The DNA of the CDR3 is TGTGCCAGCAGCCCGAATCGACTAGCGGGATTAAGTGAGCAGTTCTTC.